The next 27 T cell receptor beta chains were all read from a single sample in a study of blood T cell repertoires in COVID-19. Using immunoSEQ multiplex PCR, the repertoire was profiled, and TCRdb retains in-frame clones only, with some absent. The table has a few hundred thousand clones, 83% seen once. The specimen was peripheral blood. The receptors stem from a man aged 50-60 years with active or convalescent COVID-19.

The chain uses TRBV7-6 and TRBJ1-6, with D possibly matching TRBD1 (6 bases). The CDR3 loop spans 15 amino acids. V lost 3 bases to trimming and J lost 7 bases, with 13 bases between them. Germline-derived CDR1 and CDR2 are SGHVS and FNYEAQ. CDR3 region: CASSFRGQPNSPLHF. DNA for the CDR3: TGTGCCAGCAGCTTCCGAGGACAGCCCAATTCACCCCTCCACTTT.

The rearrangement links TRBV6-6 to TRBJ1-1; D is possibly TRBD1 (6 bases). This CDR3 comprises 13 residues. Trimming took 8 bases from V and 6 from J, leaving 16 bases between them. Germline CDR1 and CDR2: MNHNY and SVGAGI (reference sequence). The CDR3 here is CASEERAGAEAFF. The CDR3 region has the DNA TGTGCCAGCGAAGAACGGGCAGGGGCTGAAGCTTTCTTT.

This clone was counted once. Other DNA sequences of this sample code for an identical CDR3. The J gene is TRBJ2-5, the V gene TRBV9, with TRBD2 as a possible D gene (5 bases). This CDR3 has 13 amino acids. From germline, CDR1 is SGDLS and CDR2 YYNGEE. Trimming cost V 2 bases and J 2 bases, with 7 bases left between them. The CDR3 sequence is CASSVSGQETQYF. In DNA, the CDR3 is TGTGCCAGCAGCGTCAGCGGACAAGAGACCCAGTACTTC.

This chain links TRBV7-2 with TRBJ1-5, with TRBD1 as a possible D gene (6 bases). The germline V and J ends were trimmed by 5 bases and 4 bases, with 15 bases remaining between them. Germline V CDR1 and CDR2: SGHTA, FQGNSA. CDR3 length equals 15 residues. The CDR3 DNA reads TGTGCCAGCAGCCCAGACTCGAGGGGGAATCAGCCCCAGCATTTT. Translated: CASSPDSRGNQPQHF.

This clone was detected a few times. The V call is TRBV19, the J call TRBJ1-2, with 7 bases identical to TRBD1. The CDR3 loop spans 13 amino acids. The V gene end was trimmed by 6 bases and the J gene end by 5 bases; junction bases not matched to a gene: 6. CDR1 and CDR2 from the germline V gene are LNHDA and SQIVND (reference sequence). Written as DNA, the CDR3 is TGTGCCAGTAGCCCGGACAGGTGGTATGGCTACACCTTC. Encoded protein: CASSPDRWYGYTF.

This clone came up once. The chain joins TRBV18 to TRBJ1-2, with D perhaps TRBD1 (5 bases). Germline V CDR1 and CDR2: KGHSH, LQKENI. The CDR3 has 14 residues. V lost 0 bases, J lost 2 bases, and 7 bases lay in between. Here the CDR3 reads CASSPPTDNYGYTF. For the CDR3, the DNA is TGTGCCAGCTCACCACCGACAGACAACTATGGCTACACCTTC.

This sequence joins TRBV30 and TRBJ1-1; the D is unclear. Germline values: CDR1 GTSNPN, CDR2 SVGIG (reference sequence). The CDR3 covers 13 residues. Trimming cost V 3 bases and J 6 bases, with 14 bases left between them. CDR3 nucleotides: TGTGCCTGGAGAACCGACAAGGCCCCTGAAGCTTTCTTT. As protein: CAWRTDKAPEAFF.

This chain connects TRBV30 to TRBJ2-2; 7 nucleotides line up with TRBD2. J was trimmed by 1 base and V by 8 bases; bases with no gene match: 4. The CDR3 contains 13 residues. Germline loops: CDR1 GTSNPN, CDR2 SVGIG (reference sequence). CDR3 nucleotides: TGTGCCACGGGAGGAGGGAACACCGGGGAGCTGTTTTTT. It specifies CATGGGNTGELFF. Using reference TRBV30 and TRBJ2-2 for the parts outside the CDR3, the full variable domain is SQTIHQWPATLVQPVGSPLSLECTVEGTSNPNLYWYRQAAGRGLQLLFYSVGIGQISSEVPQNLSASRPQDRQFILSSKKLLLSDSGFYLCATGGGNTGELFFGEGSRLTVL.

The chain is built from TRBV7-2 and TRBJ2-4; no firm D call. Per germline, CDR1 SGHTA and CDR2 FQGNSA. The CDR3 is 15 amino acids. Deletions cut 5 bases from V and 0 bases from J, with 11 bases between. This CDR3 reads CASSGLGTAKNIQYF. The CDR3 DNA reads TGTGCCAGCAGCGGTTTGGGCACAGCCAAAAACATTCAGTACTTC.

The chain links TRBV19 to TRBJ1-6; D not resolved. This CDR3 spans 15 amino acids. Trimming pared 1 base from V and 10 bases from J, leaving 14 bases between. Germline V gene lookup returns CDR1 LNHDA and CDR2 SQIVND (reference sequence). The CDR3 region is CASSIGLPDRSPLHF. The CDR3, as DNA: TGTGCCAGTAGTATAGGGCTGCCCGATCGCTCACCCCTCCACTTT.

The chain joins TRBV2 to TRBJ1-5; unclear D gene. The CDR3 contains 13 residues. Germline CDR1 and CDR2: SNHLY and FYNNEI. Trimming took off 4 bases at V and 5 bases at J, with 9 bases between the two ends. The CDR3 nucleotides read TGTGCCAGCAGTGGACTCCGGGATCAGCCCCAGCATTTT. This encodes CASSGLRDQPQHF.

The chain carries TRBV5-1 and TRBJ2-1; TRBD2 is a possible D gene (6 bases). Germline V gene lookup returns CDR1 SGHRS and CDR2 YFSETQ. The CDR3 runs 15 residues. V lost 3 bases to trimming and J lost 2 bases, with 12 bases between them. The CDR3 region has the DNA TGCGCCAGCAGCTCGCCTCGACTAGCCTACAATGAGCAGTTCTTC. Residues: CASSSPRLAYNEQFF.

The chain recombines TRBV16 with TRBJ1-4; weak D call: TRBD1 (6 bases). Trimming cost V 4 bases and J 7 bases, with 16 bases left between them. Germline-derived CDR1 and CDR2 are KGHSY and FQNENV. There are 15 residues in the CDR3. CDR3 sequence reads: CASSPRAGAGEKLFF. CDR3 DNA sequence: TGTGCCAGCAGCCCCCGCGCAGGGGCCGGTGAAAAACTGTTTTTT.

The genes are TRBV11-2 and TRBJ1-2; no clear D gene. Germline values: CDR1 SGHAT, CDR2 FQNNGV. CDR3 size: 13 residues. V was cut by 5 bases and J by 4 bases, with 11 bases left in between. CDR3: CASSLTETYGYTF. The DNA of the CDR3 is TGTGCCAGCAGCCTGACTGAAACCTATGGCTACACCTTC.

The V and J genes are TRBV10-3 and TRBJ1-6; the D gene is possibly TRBD1 (6 bases). Trimming shortened V by 2 bases and J by 10 bases, and 18 bases separated the two germline ends. There are 16 residues in the CDR3. Germline V gene sequence: CDR1 ENHRY, CDR2 SYGVKD. In DNA form, the CDR3 reads TGTGCCATCAGTGAGAATCCTCCAGGACAGAGCTCACCCCTCCACTTT. Encoded protein: CAISENPPGQSSPLHF.

The chain carries TRBV4-2 and TRBJ1-5; D unresolved. CDR3 length: 13 residues. Germline V lookup: CDR1 LGHNA, CDR2 YNFKEQ. The V end lost 0 bases, the J end lost 6 bases, and 6 bases lay between the germline ends. For the CDR3, the DNA is TGTGCCAGCAGCCAAGAGAGGAGTCAGCCCCAGCATTTT. It codes for CASSQERSQPQHF.

The chain combines TRBV3-1 (or the pseudogene TRBV3-2) with TRBJ1-4; D is uncertain. From germline, CDR1 is LGHDT and CDR2 YNNKEL (reference sequence). V shed 4 bases and J shed 8 bases, with 14 bases lying between them. This CDR3 comprises 14 residues. The CDR3: CASSRGAGEEKLFF. The CDR3 region has the DNA TGTGCCAGCAGCCGCGGCGCCGGGGAAGAAAAACTGTTTTTT.

The chain uses TRBV7-8 and TRBJ2-5, with 10 bases matching TRBD2. CDR3 length equals 16 residues. V trimming: 1 base; J trimming: 1 base; junction bases outside the gene matches: 3. The germline V gene has CDR1 SGHVS and CDR2 FQNEAQ. The CDR3 coding sequence is TGTGCCAGCAGCTTAGTACTAGCGGGGATCCAAGAGACCCAGTACTTC. Its protein product is CASSLVLAGIQETQYF.

This chain uses TRBV7-9 with TRBJ2-3; no clear D gene. The CDR3 has 14 residues. Looked up from germline, CDR1 is SEHNR and CDR2 is FQNEAQ (reference sequence). Between the trimmed V and J ends, which lost 5 bases and 0 bases, there was a span of 9 bases. This CDR3 reads CASSQTLSTDTQYF. The CDR3 DNA sequence: TGTGCCAGCAGCCAGACACTTAGCACAGATACGCAGTATTTT.

This chain joins TRBV7-8 and TRBJ1-4; TRBD1 matches 7 bases. Per the germline V gene, CDR1 is SGHVS and CDR2 is FQNEAQ. V was pared by 6 bases and J by 0 bases, with 4 bases of the junction left unmatched. The CDR3 length is 15 residues. Here the CDR3 reads CASRQTGATNEKLFF. The CDR3 DNA reads TGTGCCAGCAGACAAACAGGGGCAACTAATGAAAAACTGTTTTTT.

The rearrangement uses TRBV28 and TRBJ1-2; 9 bases map to TRBD1. The V gene's germline CDR1 is MDHEN and CDR2 SYDVKM. With V trimmed by 6 bases and J by 4 bases, 6 bases remained unmatched. The CDR3 has 14 amino acids. The CDR3 loop reads CASRGTGSIYGYTF. CDR3 sequence (DNA): TGTGCCAGCAGGGGGACAGGGAGTATCTATGGCTACACCTTC.

This clone came up once. This chain connects TRBV6-1 to TRBJ1-2, with 9 bases that match TRBD1. In germline, CDR1 is MNHNS, CDR2 SASEGT. CDR3 length: 15 residues. V was pared by 3 bases and J by 6 bases, with 8 bases of the junction left unmatched. Here the CDR3 reads CASSDGSGQGNGYTF. The CDR3 DNA is TGTGCCAGCAGTGACGGGTCCGGACAGGGGAATGGCTACACCTTC.

The V gene is TRBV6-5, the J gene TRBJ1-5; 7 positions agree with TRBD1. With 4 bases clipped from V and 7 bases from J, the junction kept 7 bases outside the gene matches. Per germline, CDR1 MNHEY and CDR2 SVGAGI. The CDR3 is made up of 14 amino acids. The CDR3 sequence: CASSSTGLGQPQHF. The CDR3 nucleotides read TGTGCCAGCAGTTCGACAGGGTTAGGCCAGCCCCAGCATTTT.

The chain carries TRBV6-2 or TRBV6-3 and TRBJ2-5; 10 nucleotides agree with TRBD2. This CDR3 contains 14 residues. The germline V gene has CDR1 MNHEY and CDR2 SVGEGT. V shed 6 bases and J 5 bases; nucleotides not matched to a gene: 6. CDR3 sequence: CASSYRLAGETQYF. CDR3 nucleotide sequence: TGTGCCAGCAGCTATAGACTAGCGGGCGAGACCCAGTACTTC.

The chain couples TRBV5-8 to TRBJ2-5; D might be TRBD1 (7 bases). CDR3 length: 15 residues. Germline V lookup: CDR1 SGHTS, CDR2 YDEGEE. The V end was cut by 0 bases, the J end by 5 bases, with 14 bases between. This CDR3 reads CASSLGSGGTETQYF. Here the CDR3 DNA reads TGTGCCAGCAGCTTGGGGTCAGGGGGGACGGAGACCCAGTACTTC.

The chain has TRBV6-5 and TRBJ1-5; perhaps TRBD1 as D (6 bases). Trimming shortened V by 6 bases and J by 6 bases, and 15 bases separated the two germline ends. This CDR3 region has 14 residues. In germline, CDR1 is MNHEY, CDR2 SVGAGI. CDR3 in DNA: TGTGCCAGCAGCCCCGGTTGGGGGCGTCAGCCCCAGCATTTT. It translates to CASSPGWGRQPQHF.

A remark on this clone: Other DNA sequences of this sample code for an identical CDR3. The CDR3 is CASSPGGGDQPQHF. The CDR3 DNA reads as TGTGCCAGCTCACCGGGGGGTGGGGATCAGCCCCAGCATTTT. The chain has TRBV18 and TRBJ1-5, with a possible D match to TRBD1 (5 bases). CDR1 and CDR2 (germline): KGHSH, LQKENI. V lost 3 bases, J lost 5 bases, and 11 bases lay in between. This CDR3 region has 14 residues.